This TCR beta chain was obtained from a study of OX40 agonist ivuxolimab in advanced cancers. Study summary: Patients received intravenous ivuxolimab every 2 weeks at 0.01 to 10 mg/kg.

This clone was recorded only once. The method was immunoSEQ multiplex PCR; TCRdb's version includes in-frame clones alone and lacks a portion of them. The table lists around 45,000 clones, around 87% of them singletons. From germline, CDR1 is KGHSH and CDR2 LQKENI. This CDR3 comprises 13 residues. Trimming left V 3 bases short and J 3 bases short, with 8 bases between. Sequenced material: CD4+ or CD8+ T cells sorted from blood, taken in a trial of the OX40 agonist ivuxolimab. The chain employs TRBV18 and TRBJ1-1; no reliable D call. The sequence derives from an adult with an advanced solid tumor such as melanoma, head and neck, liver or kidney cancer. As DNA, the CDR3 is TGTGCCAGCTCACCCGTTTTAGACACTGAAGCTTTCTTT. It codes for CASSPVLDTEAFF.